The clone carrying this T cell receptor beta chain was observed at least ten times. The antigen remains undetermined. Trimming removed 0 bases at V and 6 bases at J, with 15 bases between. There are 14 residues in the CDR3. The V gene's germline CDR1 is SQVTM and CDR2 ANQGSEA. The source of the sample is a study of identical twins. General study findings and limits: Models underestimated TCR alpha sharing (out-of-frame) in monozygotic twins.

TCRdb fed the 5' RACE reads into MiXCR, producing one record per CDR3 protein. The sample records more than 1.5 million distinct CDR3 sequences, 32% being singletons. The chain employs TRBV29-1 and TRBJ2-7; possibly TRBD1 for D (5 bases). The receptor comes from a newborn girl in good health. The sequencing input was cord blood. CDR3 nucleotide sequence: TGCAGCGTTGAAGAAGGCAGGGAAAGATCCGAGCAGTACTTC. Translation gives CSVEEGRERSEQYF.